Given below is one T cell receptor (beta chain) in context. The target antigen is unknown. Per the germline V gene, CDR1 is SGHTA and CDR2 is FQGNSA. The CDR3 runs 13 residues. Trimming left V 3 bases short and J 0 bases short, with 5 bases between. Enrolled ophthalmopathy patients presented with a Clinical Activity Score of at least 3, a NOSPECS grade of at least 4, and disease duration under 3 months. These data are taken from a study of T cells in Graves' hyperthyroidism and ophthalmopathy. Looking at the study overall: Peripheral blood was secured at the point of initial diagnosis, before any treatment. Study-wide results and limits: Researchers found most expanded thyroid clonotypes above 0.001 in blood as well. Researchers report that a 13 V-J model separated ophthalmopathy from stable hyperthyroidism.

RNA transcripts gave rise to amplified TCR beta CDR3 regions. The primer set for the first-round RT-PCR of the TCR CDR3 was HTBI. Each CDR3 protein is one row after TCRdb ran MiXCR on the multiplex PCR reads. This repertoire shows approximately 610,000 distinct CDR3 sequences, 14% to 15% found once; its top ten account for approximately 4.2%. The V and J genes are TRBV7-2 and TRBJ2-5, with unresolved D. This TCR was sampled from a woman aged 35 to 49 with Graves' ophthalmopathy. What was sequenced was blood. The CDR3 bases are TGTGCCAGCAGCTTCAATAACCAAGAGACCCAGTACTTC. Its protein product is CASSFNNQETQYF.